A single sample gave rise to the 3 T cell receptor beta chains below, sequenced in a study of cytomegalovirus exposure and HLA in healthy donors. PCR used 60 Vbeta primers and 13 Jbeta primers. Here immunoSEQ multiplex PCR was the method, and the copy in TCRdb shows in-frame clones only, minus some. The sample consists of some 90,000 clones, over 75% of them appearing once. The sample was PBMCs. Every receptor here comes from a man aged 25 to 45 in good health and CMV-seropositive.

The genes are TRBV6-5 and TRBJ2-7, with TRBD1 identical over 8 bases. There are 13 residues in the CDR3. The ends lost 6 bases at V and 3 bases at J; junction bases unmatched: 4. In germline, CDR1 is MNHEY, CDR2 SVGAGI. CDR3 sequence: CASSLGTGYEQYV. CDR3 nucleotide sequence: TGTGCCAGCAGCCTTGGGACAGGCTACGAGCAGTACGTC.

V gene TRBV15 combines with J gene TRBJ1-3; D is unresolved. The V end was cut by 1 base, the J end by 4 bases, with 11 bases between. The CDR3 is 15 amino acids. Germline loops: CDR1 LNHNV, CDR2 YYDKDF (reference sequence). The CDR3 DNA reads as TGTGCCACCAGCAGAGGTCCGAGTCCGGGAAACACCATATATTTT. The encoded protein is CATSRGPSPGNTIYF.

The chain carries TRBV5-8 and TRBJ2-5, with TRBD2 matching 11 bases. The germline CDR1 and CDR2 sequences are SGHTS and YDEGEE. Germline trimming cut 1 base from V and 4 bases from J; bases unmatched to any gene: 18. The length of the CDR3 is 20 residues. The CDR3 DNA sequence: TGTGCCAGCAGCTTGCGTATTAGAATTTGGACTAGCGGGCTGGGAGAGACCCAGTACTTC. This encodes CASSLRIRIWTSGLGETQYF.